The rows below give T cell receptor beta chains drawn from one sample of a study of blood T cell repertoires in COVID-19. Profiled with immunoSEQ multiplex PCR; TCRdb holds only in-frame clones, not every one. The table records around 140,000 clones, approximately 87% of them present only once. Sequencing was done on a sample of PBMCs or T cells enriched from blood (not recorded which). Every receptor here comes from a man over 45 in a cohort exposed to, infected with or recovered from COVID-19 (not recorded which). Each CDR3 is given with its conserved first and last residue. The order of the fields is V gene, J gene, D gene, CDR3 DNA, CDR3 protein. A D gene is named only where the DNA matches it firmly.

TRBV5-6	TRBJ1-6	TRBD1	TGTGCCAGCAGCACGACAGGGAGCGCCTATAATTCACCCCTCCACTTT	CASSTTGSAYNSPLHF
TRBV28	TRBJ2-7	.	TGTGCCAGCAGTAGTAGCGGATCCTACGAGCAGTACTTC	CASSSSGSYEQYF
TRBV7-2	TRBJ1-2	.	TGTGCCAGCAGCTCCTACGGGTCCGTCGTGGGCTACACCTTC	CASSSYGSVVGYTF
TRBV18	TRBJ2-4	TRBD1	TGTGCCAGCTCCCGACAGGGGACCAAAAACATTCAGTACTTC	CASSRQGTKNIQYF
TRBV4-3	TRBJ1-1	TRBD1	TGCGCCAGCAGCCAAGATTTGGGGACAGTTGGCTTGAACACTGAAGCTTTCTTT	CASSQDLGTVGLNTEAFF
TRBV3-1/TRBV3-2	TRBJ2-5	.	TGTGCCAGCAGCCAAGATCTTGCAGTGGCCCAGTACTTC	CASSQDLAVAQYF
TRBV20-1	TRBJ2-7	.	TGCAGTGCTAGAGATCCCCCGGAGCAGTACTTC	CSARDPPEQYF
TRBV3-1/TRBV3-2	TRBJ1-1	.	TGTGCCAGCAGCCAAGATCTGGCCAGGGGCACAGCTTTCTTT	CASSQDLARGTAFF
TRBV3-1/TRBV3-2	TRBJ2-3	TRBD1	TGTGCCAGCAGCCAAAGCGGGACAGGGGGCTGGACAGATACGCAGTATTTT	CASSQSGTGGWTDTQYF
TRBV6-5	TRBJ2-7	TRBD2	TGTGCCAGCAGCCGTAGCGGGACCCACTCCTACGAGCAGTACTTC	CASSRSGTHSYEQYF
TRBV4-1	TRBJ1-5	.	TGCGCCAGCAGCCAAGGCCGAGACAGGTACAATCAGCCCCAGCATTTT	CASSQGRDRYNQPQHF